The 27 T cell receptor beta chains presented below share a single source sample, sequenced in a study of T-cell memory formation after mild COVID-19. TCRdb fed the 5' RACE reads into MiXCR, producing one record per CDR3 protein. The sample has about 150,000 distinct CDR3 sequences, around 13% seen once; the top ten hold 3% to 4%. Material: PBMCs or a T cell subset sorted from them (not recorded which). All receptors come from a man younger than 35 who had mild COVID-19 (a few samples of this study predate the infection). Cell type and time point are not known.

CDR3 in DNA: TGTGCCAGCAGCTTGGCGGGACTCACCGGGGAGCTGTTTTTT. Protein: CASSLAGLTGELFF. The chain is built from TRBV5-6 and TRBJ2-2, with D perhaps TRBD2 (6 bases). Germline loops: CDR1 SGHDT, CDR2 YYEEEE. This CDR3 has 14 residues. Trimming shortened V by 0 bases and J by 4 bases, and 7 bases separated the two germline ends. The full variable domain, with the rest looked up from reference TRBV5-6 and TRBJ2-2, is DAGVTQSPTHLIKTRGQQVTLRCSPKSGHDTVSWYQQALGQGPQFIFQYYEEEERQRGNFPDRFSGHQFPNYSSELNVNALLLGDSALYLCASSLAGLTGELFFGEGSRLTVL.

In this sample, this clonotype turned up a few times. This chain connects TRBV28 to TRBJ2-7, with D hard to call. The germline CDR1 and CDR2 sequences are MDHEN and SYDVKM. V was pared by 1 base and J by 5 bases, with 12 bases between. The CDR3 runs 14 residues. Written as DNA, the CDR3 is TGTGCCAGCAGTTTATTCAGCCTTAGCCACGAGCAGTACTTC. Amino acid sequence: CASSLFSLSHEQYF.

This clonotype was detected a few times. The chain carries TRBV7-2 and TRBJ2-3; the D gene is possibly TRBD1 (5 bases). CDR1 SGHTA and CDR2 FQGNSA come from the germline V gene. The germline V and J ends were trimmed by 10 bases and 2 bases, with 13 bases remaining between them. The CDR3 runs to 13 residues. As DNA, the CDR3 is TGTGCCACCGAGCTAGGGGACACAGATACGCAGTATTTT. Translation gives CATELGDTDTQYF.

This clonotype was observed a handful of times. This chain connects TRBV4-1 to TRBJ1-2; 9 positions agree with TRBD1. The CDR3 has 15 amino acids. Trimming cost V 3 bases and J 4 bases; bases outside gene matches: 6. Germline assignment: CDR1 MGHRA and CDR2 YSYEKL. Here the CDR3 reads CASSQGGTGRYGYTF. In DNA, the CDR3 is TGCGCCAGCAGCCAGGGTGGGACAGGGCGCTATGGCTACACCTTC.

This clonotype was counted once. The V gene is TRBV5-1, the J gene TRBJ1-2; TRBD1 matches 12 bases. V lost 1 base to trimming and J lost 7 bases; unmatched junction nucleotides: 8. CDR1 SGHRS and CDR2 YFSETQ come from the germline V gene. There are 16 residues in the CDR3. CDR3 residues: CASSLLDGTGGGGYTF. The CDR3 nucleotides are TGCGCCAGCAGCTTGTTAGATGGGACAGGGGGCGGTGGCTACACCTTC.

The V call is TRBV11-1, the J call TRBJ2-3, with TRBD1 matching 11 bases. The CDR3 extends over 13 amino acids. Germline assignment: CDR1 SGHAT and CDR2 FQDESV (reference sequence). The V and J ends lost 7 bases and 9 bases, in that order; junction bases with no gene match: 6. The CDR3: CASNGQGARTQYF. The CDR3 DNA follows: TGTGCCAGCAACGGACAGGGGGCGAGGACGCAGTATTTT.

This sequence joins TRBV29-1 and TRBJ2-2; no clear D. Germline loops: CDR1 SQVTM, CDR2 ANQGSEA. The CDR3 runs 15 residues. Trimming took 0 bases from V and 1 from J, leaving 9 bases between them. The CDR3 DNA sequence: TGCAGCGTTGAAGACCCACGCGGGAACACCGGGGAGCTGTTTTTT. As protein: CSVEDPRGNTGELFF.

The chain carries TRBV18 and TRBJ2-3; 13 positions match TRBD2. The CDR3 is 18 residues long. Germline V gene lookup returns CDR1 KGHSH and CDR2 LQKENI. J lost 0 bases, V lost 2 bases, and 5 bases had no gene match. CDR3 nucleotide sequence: TGTGCCAGCTCACCAAGGACTAGCGGGGGCCAAAGCACAGATACGCAGTATTTT. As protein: CASSPRTSGGQSTDTQYF.

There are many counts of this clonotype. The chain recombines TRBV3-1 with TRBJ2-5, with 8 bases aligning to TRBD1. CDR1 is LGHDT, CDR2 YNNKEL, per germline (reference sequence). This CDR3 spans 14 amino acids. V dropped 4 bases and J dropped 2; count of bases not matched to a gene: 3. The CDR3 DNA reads TGTGCCAGCAGCCCTACAGGGGGGCAAGAGACCCAGTACTTC. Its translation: CASSPTGGQETQYF.

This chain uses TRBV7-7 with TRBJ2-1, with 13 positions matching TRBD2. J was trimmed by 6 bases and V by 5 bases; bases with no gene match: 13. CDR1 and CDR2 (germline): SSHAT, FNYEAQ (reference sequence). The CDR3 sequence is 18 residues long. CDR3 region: CASSPNPRTSGGTNEQFF. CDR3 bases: TGTGCCAGCAGCCCTAACCCCCGGACTAGCGGGGGTACCAATGAGCAGTTCTTC.

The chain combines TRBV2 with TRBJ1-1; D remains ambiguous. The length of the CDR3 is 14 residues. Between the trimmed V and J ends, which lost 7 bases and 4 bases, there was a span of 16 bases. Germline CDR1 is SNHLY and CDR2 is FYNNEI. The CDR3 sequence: CASKLDMRSTEAFF. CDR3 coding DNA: TGTGCCAGCAAGCTGGATATGAGGAGCACTGAAGCTTTCTTT.

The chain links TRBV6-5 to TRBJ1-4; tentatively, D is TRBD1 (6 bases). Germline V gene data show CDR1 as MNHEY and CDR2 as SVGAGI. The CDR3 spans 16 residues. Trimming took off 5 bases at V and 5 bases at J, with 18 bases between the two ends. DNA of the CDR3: TGTGCCAGCAGTCGCAAACAGGGTTCCGTGAATGAAAAACTGTTTTTT. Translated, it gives CASSRKQGSVNEKLFF.

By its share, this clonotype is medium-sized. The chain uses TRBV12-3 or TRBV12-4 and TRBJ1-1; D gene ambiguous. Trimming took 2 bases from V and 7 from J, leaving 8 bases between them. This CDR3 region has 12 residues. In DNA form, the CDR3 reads TGTGCCAGCAGTTTATTAAATGGTGAAGCTTTCTTT. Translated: CASSLLNGEAFF.

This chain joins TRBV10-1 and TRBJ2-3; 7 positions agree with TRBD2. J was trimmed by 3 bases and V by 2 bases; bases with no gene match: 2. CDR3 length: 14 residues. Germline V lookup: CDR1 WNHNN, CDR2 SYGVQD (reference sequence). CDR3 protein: CASSEGTTTDTQYF. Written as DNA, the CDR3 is TGCGCCAGCAGTGAGGGGACTACGACAGATACGCAGTATTTT.

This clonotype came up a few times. CDR3 DNA: TGTGCCAGCAGGGGAGACAGGGGCAATTTACTGAACACTGAAGCTTTCTTT. This gives the protein CASRGDRGNLLNTEAFF. This rearrangement joins TRBV7-2 to TRBJ1-1; TRBD1 aligns across 8 bases. The CDR3 totals 17 residues. Trimming at V came to 6 bases and at J to 0 bases, leaving 12 bases not matched to a gene. Germline V lookup: CDR1 SGHTA, CDR2 FQGNSA.

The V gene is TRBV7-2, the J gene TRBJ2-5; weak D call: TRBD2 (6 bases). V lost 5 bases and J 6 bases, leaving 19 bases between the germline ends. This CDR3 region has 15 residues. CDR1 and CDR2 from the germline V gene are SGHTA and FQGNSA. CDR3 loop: CASSRATRTPKTQYF. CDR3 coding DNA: TGTGCCAGCAGCCGCGCGACTAGAACCCCAAAGACCCAGTACTTC.

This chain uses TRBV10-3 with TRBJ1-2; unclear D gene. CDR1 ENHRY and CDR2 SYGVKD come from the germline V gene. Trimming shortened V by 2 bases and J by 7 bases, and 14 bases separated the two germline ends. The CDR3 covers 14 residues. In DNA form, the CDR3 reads TGTGCCATCAGTGAGCGCCCCCTGGGTGCTGGCTACACCTTC. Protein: CAISERPLGAGYTF.

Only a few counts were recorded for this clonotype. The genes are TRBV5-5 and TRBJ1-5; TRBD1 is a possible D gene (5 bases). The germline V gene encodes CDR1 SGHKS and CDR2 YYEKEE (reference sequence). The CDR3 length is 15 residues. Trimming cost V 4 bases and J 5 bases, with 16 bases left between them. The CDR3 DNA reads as TGTGCCAGCAGCCGATCTGGGGGGGTGGATCAGCCCCAGCATTTT. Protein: CASSRSGGVDQPQHF.

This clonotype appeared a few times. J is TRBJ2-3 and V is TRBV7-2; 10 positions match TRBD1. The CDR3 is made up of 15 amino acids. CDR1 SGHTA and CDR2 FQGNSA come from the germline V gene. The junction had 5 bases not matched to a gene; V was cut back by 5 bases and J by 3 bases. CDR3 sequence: CASSNRDRGTDTQYF. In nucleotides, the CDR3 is TGTGCCAGCAGCAACCGGGACAGGGGTACAGATACGCAGTATTTT.

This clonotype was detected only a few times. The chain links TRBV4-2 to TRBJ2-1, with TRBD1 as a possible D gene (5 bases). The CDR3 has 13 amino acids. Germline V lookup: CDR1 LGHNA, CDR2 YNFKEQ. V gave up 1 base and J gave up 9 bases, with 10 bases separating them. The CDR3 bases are TGTGCCAGCAGCCAAGTAGGGGTTGGTGAGCAGTTCTTC. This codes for CASSQVGVGEQFF.

As DNA, the CDR3 is TGTGCCAGCAGCATCAGCGACTACGAGCAGTTCTTC. This codes for CASSISDYEQFF. This sequence joins TRBV7-2 and TRBJ2-1; D possibly corresponds to TRBD2 (5 bases). CDR3 length: 12 residues. V lost 5 bases to trimming and J lost 10 bases, with 12 bases between them. The germline V gene has CDR1 SGHTA and CDR2 FQGNSA. The entire variable domain, with the rest obtained from reference TRBV7-2 and TRBJ2-1, is as follows: GAGVSQSPSNKVTEKGKDVELRCDPISGHTALYWYRQSLGQGLEFLIYFQGNSAPDKSGLPSDRFSAERTGGSVSTLTIQRTQQEDSAVYLCASSISDYEQFFGPGTRLTVL.

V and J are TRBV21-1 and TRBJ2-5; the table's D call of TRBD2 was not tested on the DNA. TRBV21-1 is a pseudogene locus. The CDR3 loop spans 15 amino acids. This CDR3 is CASNTHTSCGETQYF. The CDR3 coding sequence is TGTGCCAGCAATACGCACACTAGCTGTGGTGAGACCCAGTACTTC.

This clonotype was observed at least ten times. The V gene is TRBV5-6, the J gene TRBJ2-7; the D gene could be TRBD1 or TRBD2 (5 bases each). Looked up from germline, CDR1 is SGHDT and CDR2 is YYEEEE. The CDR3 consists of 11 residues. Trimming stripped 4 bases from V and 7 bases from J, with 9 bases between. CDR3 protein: CASSLEGEQYF. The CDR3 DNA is TGTGCCAGCAGCCTAGAGGGGGAGCAGTACTTC.

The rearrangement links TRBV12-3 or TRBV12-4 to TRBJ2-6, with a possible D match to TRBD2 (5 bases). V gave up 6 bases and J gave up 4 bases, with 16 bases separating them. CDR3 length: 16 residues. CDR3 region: CASSPSWGAGANVLTF. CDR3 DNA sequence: TGTGCCAGCAGCCCGAGCTGGGGAGCCGGGGCCAACGTCCTGACTTTC.

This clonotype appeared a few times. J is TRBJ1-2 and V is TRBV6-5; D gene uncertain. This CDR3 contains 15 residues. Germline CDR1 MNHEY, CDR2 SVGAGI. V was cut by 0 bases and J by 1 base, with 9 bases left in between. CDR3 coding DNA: TGTGCCAGCAGTTACTCGGGCAAGATTAACTATGGCTACACCTTC. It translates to CASSYSGKINYGYTF.

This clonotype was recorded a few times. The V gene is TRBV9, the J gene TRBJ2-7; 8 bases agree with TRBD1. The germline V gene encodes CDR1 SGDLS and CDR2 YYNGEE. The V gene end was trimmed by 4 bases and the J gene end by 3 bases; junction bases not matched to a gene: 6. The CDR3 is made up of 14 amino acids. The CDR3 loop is CASSPGGTGYEQYF. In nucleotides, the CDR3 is TGTGCCAGCAGCCCCGGCGGGACAGGCTACGAGCAGTACTTC.

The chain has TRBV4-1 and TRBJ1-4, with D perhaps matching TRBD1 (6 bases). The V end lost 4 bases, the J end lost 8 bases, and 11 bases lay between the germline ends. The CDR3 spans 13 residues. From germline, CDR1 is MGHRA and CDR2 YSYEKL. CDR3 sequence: CASSRTEGEKLFF. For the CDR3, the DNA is TGCGCCAGCAGCCGGACAGAGGGGGAAAAACTGTTTTTT.